One sample yielded the 18 T cell receptor beta chains listed below, sequenced in a study of cytomegalovirus exposure and HLA in healthy donors. The study ran its PCR with 60 Vbeta and 13 Jbeta primers. The data were produced by immunoSEQ multiplex PCR, yet TCRdb's version contains in-frame clones alone and is incomplete. Here the sample spans some 180,000 clones, 78% being singletons. The specimen sequenced was PBMCs. These receptors were taken from a young woman in good health and CMV-seropositive.

CDR3 DNA sequence: TGTGCCACGCCGGGACTTAAGAACACCGGGGAGCTGTTTTTT. Translation gives CATPGLKNTGELFF. V usage is TRBV7-9 and J usage is TRBJ2-2, with D possibly being TRBD2 (6 bases). This CDR3 is built from 14 residues. CDR1 is SEHNR, CDR2 FQNEAQ, per germline (reference sequence). The V end lost 10 bases, the J end lost 1 base, and 13 bases lay between the germline ends.

The chain employs TRBV7-8 and TRBJ1-5; 7 positions match TRBD1. V dropped 2 bases and J dropped 3; count of bases not matched to a gene: 7. The V gene's germline CDR1 is SGHVS and CDR2 FQNEAQ. This CDR3 has 16 residues. CDR3 nucleotides: TGTGCCAGCAGCTTATTGCAAGGGGGCGTCAATCAGCCCCAGCATTTT. Translating gives CASSLLQGGVNQPQHF.

This chain connects TRBV19 to TRBJ1-1; 7 bases line up with TRBD1. Germline-derived CDR1 and CDR2 are LNHDA and SQIVND (reference sequence). Germline trimming cut 5 bases from V and 5 bases from J; bases unmatched to any gene: 14. This CDR3 region has 16 residues. DNA of the CDR3: TGTGCCAGTAGTCTGGGACAGATGGGGACGGGGACTGAAGCTTTCTTT. It encodes CASSLGQMGTGTEAFF.

The sample holds a few counts of this clone. This chain uses TRBV30 with TRBJ2-7; possible D gene TRBD2, 6 bases. From germline, CDR1 is GTSNPN and CDR2 SVGIG (reference sequence). The CDR3 loop spans 12 amino acids. The V and J ends lost 5 bases and 5 bases respectively, with 13 bases between them. The DNA for the CDR3 is TGTGCCTGGTCCTGGAGGGACGACGAGCAGTACTTC. It yields the protein CAWSWRDDEQYF. The variable domain in full, with the rest retrieved from reference TRBV30 and TRBJ2-7, is SQTIHQWPATLVQPVGSPLSLECTVEGTSNPNLYWYRQAAGRGLQLLFYSVGIGQISSEVPQNLSASRPQDRQFILSSKKLLLSDSGFYLCAWSWRDDEQYFGPGTRLTVT.

The J gene is TRBJ1-6, the V gene TRBV6-6; maybe TRBD1 (6 bases). The CDR3 is 16 residues long. Germline CDR1 and CDR2: MNHNY and SVGAGI (reference sequence). Trimming pared 6 bases from V and 0 bases from J, leaving 12 bases between. The CDR3 nucleotides are TGTGCCAGCAGCCGCGGACAGAGCTCCTATAATTCACCCCTCCACTTT. It codes for CASSRGQSSYNSPLHF.

J is TRBJ1-3 and V is TRBV6-5, with 7 nucleotides matching TRBD1. V was clipped by 7 bases and J by 1 base; unmatched bases: 4. CDR1 is MNHEY and CDR2 is SVGAGI in the germline V gene. The CDR3 sequence is 14 residues long. CDR3 protein: CASTPGQSGNTIYF. The CDR3 coding sequence is TGTGCCAGCACCCCGGGACAGTCTGGAAACACCATATATTTT.

The chain carries TRBV27 and TRBJ1-1; D is uncertain. Germline-derived CDR1 and CDR2 are MNHEY and SMNVEV (reference sequence). There are 14 residues in the CDR3. The V end was cut by 5 bases, the J end by 7 bases, with 17 bases between. The chain's CDR3 is CASSPNLLANEAFF. CDR3 DNA: TGTGCCAGCAGTCCCAACCTCCTGGCCAATGAAGCTTTCTTT.

A note on this clone: Compared with germline, one end of the junction differs, possibly owing to a read error. The J gene is TRBJ2-7, the V gene TRBV30, with a tentative D call TRBD2 (6 bases). The CDR3 consists of 13 residues. The germline V gene encodes CDR1 GTSNPN and CDR2 SVGIG (reference sequence). The CDR3 sequence is CAWSSGLSSEQYF. The CDR3 nucleotides are TGTGCCTGGAGTAGCGGGTTATCCTCCGAGCAGTACTTC. Filled out from reference TRBV30 and TRBJ2-7, the complete variable domain reads SQTIHQWPATLVQPVGSPLSLECTVEGTSNPNLYWYRQAAGRGLQLLFYSVGIGQISSEVPQNLSASRPQDRQFILSSKKLLLSDSGFYLCAWSSGLSSEQYFGPGTRLTVT.

This clone turned up a few times. This chain connects TRBV4-2 to TRBJ2-3, with 7 bases matching TRBD2. This CDR3 comprises 16 residues. The V gene end was trimmed by 3 bases and the J gene end by 8 bases; junction bases not matched to a gene: 14. Per germline, CDR1 LGHNA and CDR2 YNFKEQ. The chain's CDR3 is CASSQGSGDGPSTQYF. The DNA of the CDR3 is TGTGCCAGCAGCCAGGGGAGCGGGGATGGCCCCAGTACGCAGTATTTT.

CDR3 sequence reads: CASSLGTEYGYTF. The CDR3 DNA is TGTGCCAGCAGCTTAGGGACAGAGTATGGCTACACCTTC. The chain employs TRBV11-2 and TRBJ1-2, with TRBD1 as a possible D gene (6 bases). The germline V and J ends were trimmed by 1 base and 5 bases, with 8 bases remaining between them. The germline V gene has CDR1 SGHAT and CDR2 FQNNGV. The CDR3 contains 13 residues.

The V call is TRBV29-1, the J call TRBJ2-2; D is possibly TRBD2 (5 bases). CDR3 size: 13 residues. In germline, CDR1 is SQVTM, CDR2 ANQGSEA. V was shortened by 4 bases and J by 4 bases, with 10 bases between the two germline ends. The CDR3 region has the DNA TGCAGCGTTGTAAATCGGGGCACCGGGGAGCTGTTTTTT. Translating gives CSVVNRGTGELFF.

The chain joins TRBV25-1 to TRBJ2-7, with 8 positions matching TRBD1. The length of the CDR3 is 16 residues. Looked up from germline, CDR1 is MGHDK and CDR2 is SYGVNS. The trim removed 5 bases at V and 2 bases at J, leaving 11 bases unmatched. The CDR3: CASSSPPGQATYEQYF. CDR3 DNA sequence: TGTGCCAGCAGTAGCCCCCCGGGACAGGCAACCTACGAGCAGTACTTC.

The CDR3 DNA follows: TGTGCCAGCAGTTTCACAGGGGGTTTTGGCTCTAATGAAAAACTGTTTTTT. This translates into CASSFTGGFGSNEKLFF. V gene TRBV28 combines with J gene TRBJ1-4; 8 bases align to TRBD1. Germline CDR1 and CDR2: MDHEN and SYDVKM. V dropped 3 bases and J dropped 3; count of bases not matched to a gene: 9. This CDR3 contains 17 residues.

This chain links TRBV7-2 with TRBJ2-1, with 12 bases identical to TRBD2. Germline CDR1 reads SGHTA; CDR2 reads FQGNSA. With V trimmed by 5 bases and J by 7 bases, 3 bases remained unmatched. The CDR3 extends over 14 amino acids. Written as DNA, the CDR3 is TGTGCCAGCAGCCCCGGGACTAGCGGGAATGAGCAGTTCTTC. It codes for CASSPGTSGNEQFF.

The rearrangement uses TRBV6-1 and TRBJ2-3; TRBD1 is a possible D gene (6 bases). The germline V gene has CDR1 MNHNS and CDR2 SASEGT. The germline V and J ends were trimmed by 8 bases and 4 bases, with 16 bases remaining between them. The CDR3 has 14 amino acids. The CDR3 reads CASGANRVPDTQYF. DNA of the CDR3: TGTGCCAGCGGCGCTAACAGGGTCCCAGATACGCAGTATTTT.

The V call is TRBV19, the J call TRBJ1-1; 7 nucleotides agree with TRBD1. CDR1 and CDR2 (germline): LNHDA, SQIVND (reference sequence). This CDR3 region has 17 residues. V lost 6 bases, J lost 0 bases, and 13 bases stayed unmatched. The CDR3 DNA follows: TGTGCCAGTAGCCCTAACCCAGTGACAGGGCTGAACACTGAAGCTTTCTTT. It translates to CASSPNPVTGLNTEAFF.

The chain carries TRBV28 and TRBJ1-3; D is possibly TRBD1 (5 bases). The CDR3 sequence is 17 residues long. The germline V and J ends were trimmed by 2 bases and 2 bases, with 16 bases remaining between them. Germline V gene data show CDR1 as MDHEN and CDR2 as SYDVKM. The CDR3 sequence is CASSLTMGGGAGNTIYF. The CDR3 nucleotides are TGTGCCAGCAGTTTAACTATGGGAGGAGGGGCTGGAAACACCATATATTTT.

V is TRBV5-4 and J is TRBJ2-5; D perhaps matches TRBD1 (6 bases). The V gene lost 4 bases and the J gene lost 1 base, with 8 bases spanning the gap. Germline-derived CDR1 and CDR2 are SGHNT and YYREEE (reference sequence). The CDR3 totals 13 residues. The CDR3 region has the DNA TGTGCCAGCAGCGAGGACAGCCAAGAGACCCAGTACTTC. This codes for CASSEDSQETQYF. Complete variable domain (other parts from reference TRBV5-4 and TRBJ2-5): ETGVTQSPTHLIKTRGQQVTLRCSSQSGHNTVSWYQQALGQGPQFIFQYYREEENGRGNFPPRFSGLQFPNYSSELNVNALELDDSALYLCASSEDSQETQYFGPGTRLLVL.